One sample yielded the 30 T cell receptor beta chains listed below, sequenced in a study of shared clonotypes between healthy human individuals. TCRdb keeps only in-frame clones here, not all; method: immunoSEQ multiplex PCR. The sample includes roughly 450,000 clones, 79% of them seen just once. Specimen: PBMCs. Source of these receptors: a middle-aged woman in good health. Some clones in this sample may be carry-over from other donors' samples.

This rearrangement joins TRBV5-4 to TRBJ2-5, with 14 nucleotides matching TRBD2. J gave up 13 bases and V 4 bases, and 12 bases lay outside the gene matches. CDR3 length equals 15 residues. CDR1 is SGHNT and CDR2 is YYREEE in the germline V gene (reference sequence). CDR3: CASSLGTSGSRVLYF. CDR3 coding DNA: TGTGCCAGCAGCCTGGGGACTAGCGGGAGCAGGGTCCTGTACTTC.

This clone was observed many times. The chain combines TRBV10-3 with TRBJ2-7, with no clear D. The CDR3 sequence is 12 residues long. V was clipped by 0 bases and J by 3 bases, with 3 bases between them. CDR1 is ENHRY, CDR2 SYGVKD, per germline. The CDR3 protein is CAISESLYEQYF. In nucleotides, the CDR3 is TGTGCCATCAGTGAGTCCCTCTACGAGCAGTACTTC.

This clone has a single count. This chain joins TRBV28 and TRBJ2-5; D may be TRBD2 (6 bases). V was clipped by 7 bases and J by 5 bases, with 14 bases between them. Germline V CDR1 and CDR2: MDHEN, SYDVKM. The CDR3 sequence is 13 residues long. The CDR3 region is CASTETSMETQYF. The DNA for the CDR3 is TGTGCCAGCACGGAGACTAGTATGGAGACCCAGTACTTC. Together with reference TRBV28 and TRBJ2-5, the CDR3 gives the full variable domain: DVKVTQSSRYLVKRTGEKVFLECVQDMDHENMFWYRQDPGLGLRLIYFSYDVKMKEKGDIPEGYSVSREKKERFSLILESASTNQTSMYLCASTETSMETQYFGPGTRLLVL.

The rearrangement uses TRBV7-3 and TRBJ2-7; 8 bases are a match to TRBD2. V dropped 3 bases and J dropped 4; count of bases not matched to a gene: 2. This CDR3 has 13 residues. CDR1 and CDR2 from the germline V gene are SGHTA and FQGTGA. CDR3 DNA sequence: TGTGCCAGCAGCTTCGCTAGCGGGTACGAGCAGTACTTC. Its protein product is CASSFASGYEQYF.

This clone was seen a handful of times. This chain connects TRBV7-2 to TRBJ2-5; 7 positions match TRBD2. The ends lost 4 bases at V and 1 base at J; junction bases unmatched: 3. Germline V lookup: CDR1 SGHTA, CDR2 FQGNSA. The CDR3 extends over 14 amino acids. The CDR3: CASSSRLAQETQYF. DNA for the CDR3: TGTGCCAGCAGCTCTCGACTAGCCCAAGAGACCCAGTACTTC.

This chain connects TRBV4-2 to TRBJ1-1; D ambiguous. V was pared by 1 base and J by 4 bases, with 7 bases between. The CDR3 length is 13 residues. Germline V gives CDR1 LGHNA, CDR2 YNFKEQ. This chain's CDR3 is CASSQGSVTEAFF. DNA of the CDR3: TGTGCCAGCAGCCAAGGGTCAGTCACTGAAGCTTTCTTT.

V usage is TRBV30 and J usage is TRBJ2-7, with D perhaps TRBD1 (5 bases). V was shortened by 4 bases and J by 0 bases, with 13 bases between the two germline ends. This CDR3 contains 14 residues. Germline-derived CDR1 and CDR2 are GTSNPN and SVGIG (reference sequence). The DNA for the CDR3 is TGTGCCTGGACTCCGACAGTTAGCTCCTACGAGCAGTACTTC. Translating it yields CAWTPTVSSYEQYF. Looking up the rest from reference TRBV30 and TRBJ2-7 gives the full variable domain: SQTIHQWPATLVQPVGSPLSLECTVEGTSNPNLYWYRQAAGRGLQLLFYSVGIGQISSEVPQNLSASRPQDRQFILSSKKLLLSDSGFYLCAWTPTVSSYEQYFGPGTRLTVT.

This clone was counted a few times. The V call is TRBV7-2, the J call TRBJ2-7; tentatively, D is TRBD2 (5 bases). The CDR3 is made up of 13 amino acids. Germline V gene data show CDR1 as SGHTA and CDR2 as FQGNSA. Trimming took 1 base from V and 6 from J, leaving 10 bases between them. CDR3 DNA sequence: TGTGCCAGCAGCTTAGGACTATCTCGCGAGCAGTACTTC. Translating gives CASSLGLSREQYF.

The chain recombines TRBV4-2 with TRBJ2-2; maybe TRBD2 (6 bases). Trimming pared 0 bases from V and 6 bases from J, leaving 14 bases between. The CDR3 is 16 residues long. The V gene's germline CDR1 is LGHNA and CDR2 YNFKEQ. CDR3 protein: CASSQDQGLASGELFF. The CDR3 DNA reads as TGTGCCAGCAGCCAAGATCAAGGGCTAGCGTCCGGGGAGCTGTTTTTT.

The table lists this clone with a few counts. The chain recombines TRBV15 with TRBJ1-2, with 10 nucleotides matching TRBD1. CDR3 length equals 16 residues. CDR1 is LNHNV, CDR2 YYDKDF, per germline (reference sequence). Trimming removed 1 base from V and 4 bases from J; junction bases left unmatched: 6. In nucleotides, the CDR3 is TGTGCCACCAGCAGAGTACATGGACAGGGGGGCTATGGCTACACCTTC. This translates into CATSRVHGQGGYGYTF. Supplemented by reference TRBV15 and TRBJ1-2, the full variable domain reads DAMVIQNPRYQVTQFGKPVTLSCSQTLNHNVMYWYQQKSSQAPKLLFHYYDKDFNNEADTPDNFQSRRPNTSFCFLDIRSPGLGDTAMYLCATSRVHGQGGYGYTFGSGTRLTVV.

The rearrangement joins TRBV6-6 to TRBJ2-5; the D gene is possibly TRBD2 (6 bases). The CDR3 totals 14 residues. V was trimmed by 2 bases and J by 5 bases, leaving 12 bases between them. Per the germline V gene, CDR1 is MNHNY and CDR2 is SVGAGI (reference sequence). CDR3 sequence: CASSYGGTKETQYF. The CDR3 coding sequence is TGTGCCAGCAGTTACGGCGGGACGAAGGAGACCCAGTACTTC.

This chain connects TRBV19 to TRBJ2-7, with unresolved D. The germline V and J ends were trimmed by 3 bases and 0 bases, with 12 bases remaining between them. Germline V lookup: CDR1 LNHDA, CDR2 SQIVND (reference sequence). The CDR3 extends over 15 amino acids. CDR3 in amino acids: CASSISPATSYEQYF. The CDR3 nucleotides read TGTGCCAGTAGTATTTCCCCAGCGACCTCCTACGAGCAGTACTTC. The variable domain in full, with the rest retrieved from reference TRBV19 and TRBJ2-7, is DGGITQSPKYLFRKEGQNVTLSCEQNLNHDAMYWYRQDPGQGLRLIYYSQIVNDFQKGDIAEGYSVSREKKESFPLTVTSAQKNPTAFYLCASSISPATSYEQYFGPGTRLTVT.

This clone appeared a few times. V is TRBV6-5 and J is TRBJ2-7; 9 nucleotides agree with TRBD2. Germline assignment: CDR1 MNHEY and CDR2 SVGAGI. V shed 0 bases, J shed 4 bases, and the junction held 1 base outside the gene matches. The CDR3 has 14 residues. This chain's CDR3 is CASSYSAGGYEQYF. For the CDR3, the DNA is TGTGCCAGCAGTTACTCCGCGGGAGGGTACGAGCAGTACTTC.

The chain employs TRBV7-6 and TRBJ2-1; D is unclear. Looked up from germline, CDR1 is SGHVS and CDR2 is FNYEAQ. There are 14 residues in the CDR3. With 0 bases removed from V and 8 bases from J, the gap between germline ends came to 11 bases. The CDR3 sequence: CASSLAASWDEQFF. Here the CDR3 DNA reads TGTGCCAGCAGCTTAGCGGCTAGTTGGGATGAGCAGTTCTTC.

This sequence joins TRBV5-8 and TRBJ2-1, with TRBD1 identical over 9 bases. The germline V gene encodes CDR1 SGHTS and CDR2 YDEGEE. The CDR3 sequence is 16 residues long. V gave up 3 bases and J gave up 8 bases; unmatched junction bases: 12. The CDR3 sequence: CASSYIWGQGPHEQFF. The CDR3 DNA is TGTGCCAGCAGCTACATTTGGGGACAGGGCCCCCATGAGCAGTTCTTC.

The rearrangement links TRBV11-2 to TRBJ2-1; 11 bases agree with TRBD2. This CDR3 comprises 15 residues. The germline V gene has CDR1 SGHAT and CDR2 FQNNGV. V dropped 5 bases and J dropped 9; count of bases not matched to a gene: 9. CDR3 residues: CASSPTGLAGGEQFF. DNA for the CDR3: TGTGCCAGCAGCCCAACCGGGCTAGCGGGAGGTGAGCAGTTCTTC.

The chain is built from TRBV28 and TRBJ2-7; 9 bases are a match to TRBD1. The J segment lost 2 bases and the V segment lost 6 bases, leaving 5 bases of the junction unmatched. The germline gives CDR1 MDHEN, CDR2 SYDVKM. The CDR3 runs 14 residues. DNA for the CDR3: TGTGCCAGCAGCCCGGGACAGGGACCCTACGAGCAGTACTTC. This encodes CASSPGQGPYEQYF. The variable domain in full, with the rest retrieved from reference TRBV28 and TRBJ2-7, is DVKVTQSSRYLVKRTGEKVFLECVQDMDHENMFWYRQDPGLGLRLIYFSYDVKMKEKGDIPEGYSVSREKKERFSLILESASTNQTSMYLCASSPGQGPYEQYFGPGTRLTVT.

DNA for the CDR3: TGTGCCAGCAGCACGAGGGGGTTGACTGAAGCTTTCTTT. Residues: CASSTRGLTEAFF. The V gene is TRBV9, the J gene TRBJ1-1; D is possibly TRBD1 (6 bases). The CDR3 loop spans 13 amino acids. Trimming removed 4 bases at V and 5 bases at J, with 12 bases between. CDR1 is SGDLS, CDR2 YYNGEE, per germline.

Many counts were recorded for this clone. Other DNA sequences of this sample code for an identical CDR3. The rearrangement joins TRBV10-1 to TRBJ2-4, with 10 nucleotides matching TRBD2. J was trimmed by 2 bases and V by 5 bases; bases with no gene match: 9. Germline loops: CDR1 WNHNN, CDR2 SYGVQD (reference sequence). This CDR3 comprises 17 residues. The CDR3 protein is CASSTSGKNHSKNIQYF. CDR3 nucleotides: TGCGCCAGCAGTACTAGCGGGAAAAACCATTCCAAAAACATTCAGTACTTC.

This chain links TRBV20-1 with TRBJ2-1, with D unresolved. The CDR3 is 11 residues long. Trimming cost V 0 bases and J 10 bases, with 7 bases left between them. Germline-derived CDR1 and CDR2 are DFQATT and SNEGSKA (reference sequence). Here the CDR3 reads CSARDGPEQFF. The CDR3 DNA sequence: TGCAGTGCTAGAGATGGCCCAGAGCAGTTCTTC.

V usage is TRBV5-4 and J usage is TRBJ2-3, with D possibly being TRBD1 (5 bases). The ends were cut back, 4 bases at V and 0 bases at J, with 9 bases in the middle. Germline loops: CDR1 SGHNT, CDR2 YYREEE (reference sequence). This CDR3 has 14 amino acids. CDR3 amino acids: CASSTTVSTDTQYF. The CDR3 DNA sequence: TGTGCCAGCAGCACGACAGTTAGCACAGATACGCAGTATTTT.

The V call is TRBV19, the J call TRBJ1-1; D might be TRBD1 (6 bases). Trimming stripped 8 bases from V and 7 bases from J, with 14 bases between. Germline-derived CDR1 and CDR2 are LNHDA and SQIVND (reference sequence). This CDR3 has 12 residues. The CDR3 loop is CASDNREGEAFF. The CDR3 DNA reads TGTGCCAGTGATAACAGGGAAGGTGAAGCTTTCTTT.

This chain links TRBV6-6 with TRBJ1-2; no reliable D call. The V gene's germline CDR1 is MNHNY and CDR2 SVGAGI (reference sequence). The CDR3 is made up of 12 amino acids. V was pared by 5 bases and J by 7 bases, with 11 bases between. CDR3 nucleotides: TGTGCCAGCAGTCCACGACATTCTGGCTACACCTTC. Protein: CASSPRHSGYTF.

The V call is TRBV9, the J call TRBJ2-5; the D gene could be TRBD1 or TRBD2 (6 bases each). Germline loops: CDR1 SGDLS, CDR2 YYNGEE. V lost 1 base and J lost 2, with 27 bases in between. The CDR3 spans 20 residues. CDR3 DNA sequence: TGTGCCAGCAGCGTATCCCCTCTCGGATTAGGGGGTGGAGGGCAAGAGACCCAGTACTTC. It is translated as CASSVSPLGLGGGGQETQYF.

V usage is TRBV5-1 and J usage is TRBJ2-2; D unclear. CDR3 length equals 14 residues. CDR1 and CDR2 from the germline V gene are SGHRS and YFSETQ. V was trimmed by 7 bases and J by 2 bases, leaving 12 bases between them. The CDR3, as DNA: TGCGCCAGCTGGCATGGGATAAACACCGGGGAGCTGTTTTTT. Its protein product is CASWHGINTGELFF.

The gene calls are TRBV7-6 and TRBJ2-7; TRBD2 matches 8 bases. After removal of 7 bases from V and 2 bases from J, the junction contained 10 bases not matched to a gene. The germline CDR1 and CDR2 sequences are SGHVS and FNYEAQ. This CDR3 comprises 15 residues. The CDR3 sequence is CASTQEAGGTYEQYF. The DNA for the CDR3 is TGTGCCAGCACCCAAGAGGCGGGAGGAACCTACGAGCAGTACTTC.

This clone was detected only a few times. This chain connects TRBV7-2 to TRBJ2-1; possible D gene TRBD1, 6 bases. V lost 1 base to trimming and J lost 6 bases, with 13 bases between them. Germline assignment: CDR1 SGHTA and CDR2 FQGNSA. The CDR3 has 15 amino acids. The CDR3 is CASSLVWGRSNEQFF. The CDR3 coding sequence is TGTGCCAGCAGCTTAGTTTGGGGGCGAAGCAATGAGCAGTTCTTC. Looking up the rest from reference TRBV7-2 and TRBJ2-1 gives the full variable domain: GAGVSQSPSNKVTEKGKDVELRCDPISGHTALYWYRQSLGQGLEFLIYFQGNSAPDKSGLPSDRFSAERTGGSVSTLTIQRTQQEDSAVYLCASSLVWGRSNEQFFGPGTRLTVL.

V usage is TRBV5-5 and J usage is TRBJ1-2; the D is unclear. CDR1 is SGHKS and CDR2 is YYEKEE in the germline V gene (reference sequence). V was trimmed by 0 bases and J by 4 bases, leaving 13 bases between them. The CDR3 has 15 residues. CDR3 region: CASSLEAGAGYGYTF. In DNA form, the CDR3 reads TGTGCCAGCAGCTTGGAAGCAGGTGCAGGCTATGGCTACACCTTC.

This clone appeared a single time. The J gene is TRBJ1-2, the V gene TRBV9; D may be TRBD1 (6 bases). Trimming removed 5 bases from V and 4 bases from J, with 21 bases in between. The germline CDR1 and CDR2 sequences are SGDLS and YYNGEE. CDR3 size: 16 residues. The CDR3 is CASSSPFGGGLYGYTF. In DNA, the CDR3 is TGTGCCAGCAGTTCCCCTTTTGGGGGGGGCCTCTATGGCTACACCTTC. The full variable domain, its missing parts supplied by reference TRBV9 and TRBJ1-2, is DSGVTQTPKHLITATGQRVTLRCSPRSGDLSVYWYQQSLDQGLQFLIQYYNGEERAKGNILERFSAQQFPDLHSELNLSSLELGDSALYFCASSSPFGGGLYGYTFGSGTRLTVV.

The chain combines TRBV19 with TRBJ1-5; D gene ambiguous. Germline V lookup: CDR1 LNHDA, CDR2 SQIVND (reference sequence). The CDR3 consists of 13 residues. With 3 bases removed from V and 2 bases from J, the gap between germline ends came to 5 bases. CDR3: CASSIRGNQPQHF. The CDR3 DNA reads as TGTGCCAGTAGTATTAGAGGCAATCAGCCCCAGCATTTT. Using reference TRBV19 and TRBJ1-5 for the parts outside the CDR3, the full variable domain is DGGITQSPKYLFRKEGQNVTLSCEQNLNHDAMYWYRQDPGQGLRLIYYSQIVNDFQKGDIAEGYSVSREKKESFPLTVTSAQKNPTAFYLCASSIRGNQPQHFGDGTRLSIL.